In its sample, the clone carrying this T cell receptor beta chain was seen a few times. This sample stems from a study of cytomegalovirus exposure and HLA in healthy donors. Germline V gives CDR1 SQVTM, CDR2 ANQGSEA. This CDR3 spans 13 amino acids. V was pared by 0 bases and J by 6 bases, with 8 bases between. 13 Jbeta primers and 60 Vbeta primers were used for the PCR. Assay used: immunoSEQ multiplex PCR; TCRdb lists only in-frame clones, some missing. Here the sample spans roughly 100,000 clones, about an eighth being singletons. J is TRBJ2-2 and V is TRBV29-1; D unclear. This TCR derives from a man aged 35 to 55 in good health and CMV-seropositive. Sequencing was performed on PBMCs. The CDR3 DNA follows: TGCAGCGTTGAAGATCCCCCGGCCGGGGAGCTGTTTTTT. Translation gives CSVEDPPAGELFF.